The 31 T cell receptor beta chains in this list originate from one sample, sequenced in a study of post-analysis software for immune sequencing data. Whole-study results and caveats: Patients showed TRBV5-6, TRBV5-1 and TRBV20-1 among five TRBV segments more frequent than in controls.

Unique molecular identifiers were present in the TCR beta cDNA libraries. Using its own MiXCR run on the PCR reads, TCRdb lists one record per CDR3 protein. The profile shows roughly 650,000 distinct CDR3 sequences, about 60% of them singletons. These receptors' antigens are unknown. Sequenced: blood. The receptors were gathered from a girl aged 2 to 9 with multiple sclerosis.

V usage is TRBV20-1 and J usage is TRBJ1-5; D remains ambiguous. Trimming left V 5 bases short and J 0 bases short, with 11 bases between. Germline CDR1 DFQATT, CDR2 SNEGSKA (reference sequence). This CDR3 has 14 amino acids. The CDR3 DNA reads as TGCAGTGCTCGGACGGAATATAGCAATCAGCCCCAGCATTTT. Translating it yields CSARTEYSNQPQHF.

CDR3 amino acids: CASREEREQTQYF. The CDR3 region has the DNA TGCGCCAGCAGAGAAGAGCGGGAGCAGACCCAGTACTTC. This chain joins TRBV5-1 and TRBJ2-5, with 8 bases lining up with TRBD2. In germline, CDR1 is SGHRS, CDR2 YFSETQ. The CDR3 consists of 13 residues. The V gene end was trimmed by 5 bases and the J gene end by 6 bases; junction bases not matched to a gene: 6.

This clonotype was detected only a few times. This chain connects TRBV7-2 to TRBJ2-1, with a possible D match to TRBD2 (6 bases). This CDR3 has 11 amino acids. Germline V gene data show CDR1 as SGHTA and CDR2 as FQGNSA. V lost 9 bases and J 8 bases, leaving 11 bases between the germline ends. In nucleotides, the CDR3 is TGTGCCAGTGCAAAGCGGGATGAGCAGTTCTTC. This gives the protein CASAKRDEQFF.

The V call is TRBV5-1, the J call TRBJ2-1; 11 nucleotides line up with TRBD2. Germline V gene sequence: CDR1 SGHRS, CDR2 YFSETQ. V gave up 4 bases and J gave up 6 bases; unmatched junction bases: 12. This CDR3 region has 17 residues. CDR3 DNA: TGCGCCAGCAGCGCCTATAAGACTAGCGGGACCTCCAATGAGCAGTTCTTC. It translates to CASSAYKTSGTSNEQFF.

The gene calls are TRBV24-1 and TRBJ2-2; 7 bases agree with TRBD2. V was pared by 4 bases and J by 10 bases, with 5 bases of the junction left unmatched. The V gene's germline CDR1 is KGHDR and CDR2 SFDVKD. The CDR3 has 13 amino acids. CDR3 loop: CATSDPGLEELFF. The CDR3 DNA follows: TGTGCCACCAGTGACCCTGGACTAGAGGAGCTGTTTTTT.

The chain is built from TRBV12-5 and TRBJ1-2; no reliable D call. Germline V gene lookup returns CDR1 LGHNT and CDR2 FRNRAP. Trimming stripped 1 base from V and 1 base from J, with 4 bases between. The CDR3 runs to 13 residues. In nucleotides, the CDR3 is TGTGCTAGTGGTTTGGAGAGTAACTATGGCTACACCTTC. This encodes CASGLESNYGYTF.

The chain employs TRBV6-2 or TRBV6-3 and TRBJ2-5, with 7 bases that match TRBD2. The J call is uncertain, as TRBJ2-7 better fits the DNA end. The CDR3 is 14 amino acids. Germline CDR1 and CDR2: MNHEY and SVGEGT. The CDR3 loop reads CASSYGLADYEQYF. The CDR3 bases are TGTGCCAGCAGTTACGGGCTAGCGGACTACGAGCAGTACTTC.

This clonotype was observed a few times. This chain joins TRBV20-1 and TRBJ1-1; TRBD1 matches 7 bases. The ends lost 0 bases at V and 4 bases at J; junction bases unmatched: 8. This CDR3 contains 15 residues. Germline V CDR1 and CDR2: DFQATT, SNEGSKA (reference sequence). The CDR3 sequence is CSARETGEGRTEAFF. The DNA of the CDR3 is TGCAGTGCTAGAGAAACAGGGGAAGGACGCACTGAAGCTTTCTTT.

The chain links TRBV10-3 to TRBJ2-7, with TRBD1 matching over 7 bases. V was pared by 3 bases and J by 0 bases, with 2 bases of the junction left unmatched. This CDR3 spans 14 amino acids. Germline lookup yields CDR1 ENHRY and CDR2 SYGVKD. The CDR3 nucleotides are TGTGCCATCAGTGAAGGGGACAGCTCCTACGAGCAGTACTTC. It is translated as CAISEGDSSYEQYF.

The CDR3 DNA follows: TGCAGTGCTAGGGCACCTGGGAATGAAAAACTGTTTTTT. It is translated as CSARAPGNEKLFF. The V and J genes are TRBV20-1 and TRBJ1-4; D not certain. Trimming shortened V by 3 bases and J by 5 bases, and 10 bases separated the two germline ends. Germline V gene lookup returns CDR1 DFQATT and CDR2 SNEGSKA (reference sequence). The CDR3 consists of 13 residues.

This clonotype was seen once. The CDR3, as DNA: TGTGCCAGCAGTCTTGAGGGGGGCGGAGACTTCAATCAGCCCCAGCATTTT. Protein product: CASSLEGGGDFNQPQHF. This chain connects TRBV4-2 to TRBJ1-5; weak D call: TRBD1 (6 bases). The CDR3 has 17 amino acids. Deletions cut 6 bases from V and 3 bases from J, with 21 bases between. Germline CDR1 and CDR2: LGHNA and YNFKEQ.

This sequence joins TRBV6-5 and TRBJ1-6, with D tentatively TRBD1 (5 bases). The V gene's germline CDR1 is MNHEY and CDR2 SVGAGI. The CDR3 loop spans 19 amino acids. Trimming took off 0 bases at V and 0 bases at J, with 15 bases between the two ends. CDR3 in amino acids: CASSYSSSTGSSYNSPLHF. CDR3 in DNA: TGTGCCAGCAGTTACTCCTCATCAACAGGAAGCTCCTATAATTCACCCCTCCACTTT.

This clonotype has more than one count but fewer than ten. The CDR3 nucleotides read TGTGCCAGCAGCCCCTTGCAGGGAGGCGAGCAGTACTTC. It is translated as CASSPLQGGEQYF. The rearrangement joins TRBV12-3 or TRBV12-4 to TRBJ2-7; D possibly corresponds to TRBD2 (6 bases). The V gene lost 6 bases and the J gene lost 6 bases, with 15 bases spanning the gap. CDR3 length: 13 amino acids.

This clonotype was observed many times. This CDR3 reads CASSLGQGGIQYF. CDR3 sequence (DNA): TGCGCCAGCAGCTTGGGACAGGGAGGAATTCAGTACTTC. This chain links TRBV5-1 with TRBJ2-4; the D gene is possibly TRBD1 (7 bases). Germline lookup yields CDR1 SGHRS and CDR2 YFSETQ. The CDR3 is 13 amino acids. V gave up 0 bases and J gave up 10 bases, with 11 bases separating them.

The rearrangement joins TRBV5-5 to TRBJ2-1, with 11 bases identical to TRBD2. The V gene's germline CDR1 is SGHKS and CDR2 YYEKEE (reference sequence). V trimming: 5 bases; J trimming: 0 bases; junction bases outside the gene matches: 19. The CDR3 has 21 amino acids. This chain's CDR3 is CASSSLKPYLAGGSSYNEQFF. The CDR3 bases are TGTGCCAGCAGTTCATTAAAGCCCTACCTAGCGGGAGGTAGCTCCTACAATGAGCAGTTCTTC.

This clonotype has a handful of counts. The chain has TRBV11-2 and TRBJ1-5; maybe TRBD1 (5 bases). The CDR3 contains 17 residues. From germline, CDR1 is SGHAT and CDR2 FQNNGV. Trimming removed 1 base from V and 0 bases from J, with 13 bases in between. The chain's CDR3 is CASSLGGVQLSNQPQHF. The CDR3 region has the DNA TGTGCCAGCAGCTTAGGAGGGGTTCAGCTTAGCAATCAGCCCCAGCATTTT.

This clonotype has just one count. Here the CDR3 reads CSGDRGQGEILGDTQYF. DNA for the CDR3: TGCAGCGGGGACCGAGGACAGGGCGAGATATTAGGAGATACGCAGTATTTT. This chain uses TRBV29-1 with TRBJ2-3; 8 positions agree with TRBD1. Per germline, CDR1 SQVTM and CDR2 ANQGSEA. This CDR3 region has 17 residues. The ends lost 7 bases at V and 5 bases at J; junction bases unmatched: 20.

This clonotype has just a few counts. The CDR3 DNA follows: TGTGCCAGCAGCTCCCACCCAGCTGAGCTCGTCCACAATGAGCAGTTCTTC. This gives the protein CASSSHPAELVHNEQFF. The V gene is TRBV11-1, the J gene TRBJ2-1, with D unclear. There are 17 residues in the CDR3. Trimming stripped 4 bases from V and 5 bases from J, with 21 bases between. Germline CDR1 reads SGHAT; CDR2 reads FQDESV (reference sequence).

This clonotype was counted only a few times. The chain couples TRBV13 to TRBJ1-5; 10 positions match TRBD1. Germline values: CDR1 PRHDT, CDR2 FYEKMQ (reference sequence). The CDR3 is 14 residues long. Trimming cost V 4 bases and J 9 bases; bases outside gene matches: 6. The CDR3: CASSSGQGGGPQHF. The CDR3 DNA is TGTGCCAGCAGCTCCGGACAGGGGGGCGGGCCCCAGCATTTT.

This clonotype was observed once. This CDR3 reads CASSNRQGPQETQYF. For the CDR3, the DNA is TGTGCCAGCAGCAACCGACAGGGTCCCCAAGAGACCCAGTACTTC. V is TRBV7-2 and J is TRBJ2-5, with 7 bases matching TRBD1. V lost 5 bases and J lost 1; bases outside the gene matches: 7. From germline, CDR1 is SGHTA and CDR2 FQGNSA. This CDR3 is built from 15 residues.

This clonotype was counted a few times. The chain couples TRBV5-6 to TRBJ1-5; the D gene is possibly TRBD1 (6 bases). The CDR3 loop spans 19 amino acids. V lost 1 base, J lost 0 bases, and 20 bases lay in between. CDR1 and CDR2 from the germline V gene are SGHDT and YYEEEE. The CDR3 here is CASSLMTGGRRLSNQPQHF. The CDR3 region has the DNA TGTGCCAGCAGCTTGATGACAGGTGGTCGGAGACTTAGCAATCAGCCCCAGCATTTT.

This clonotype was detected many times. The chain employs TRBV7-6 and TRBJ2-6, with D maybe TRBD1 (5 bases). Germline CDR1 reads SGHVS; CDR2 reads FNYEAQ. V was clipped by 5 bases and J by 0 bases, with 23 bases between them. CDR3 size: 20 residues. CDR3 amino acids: CASSPRSTAFRNSGANVLTF. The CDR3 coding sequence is TGTGCCAGCAGCCCGAGGTCGACAGCTTTTCGGAACTCTGGGGCCAACGTCCTGACTTTC.

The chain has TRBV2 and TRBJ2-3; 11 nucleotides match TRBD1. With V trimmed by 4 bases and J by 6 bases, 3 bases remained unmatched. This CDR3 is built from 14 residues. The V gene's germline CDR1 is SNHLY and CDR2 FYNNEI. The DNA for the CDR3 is TGTGCCAGCAGTGCCGGACAGGGGGCGGATACGCAGTATTTT. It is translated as CASSAGQGADTQYF. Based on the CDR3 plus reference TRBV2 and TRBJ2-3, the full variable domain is EPEVTQTPSHQVTQMGQEVILRCVPISNHLYFYWYRQILGQKVEFLVSFYNNEISEKSEIFDDQFSVERPDGSNFTLKIRSTKLEDSAMYFCASSAGQGADTQYFGPGTRLTVL.

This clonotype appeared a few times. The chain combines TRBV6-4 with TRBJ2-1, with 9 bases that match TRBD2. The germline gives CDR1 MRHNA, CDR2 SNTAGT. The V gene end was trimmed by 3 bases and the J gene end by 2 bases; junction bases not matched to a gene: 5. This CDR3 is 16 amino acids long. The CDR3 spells CASSDVSGGTYNEQFF. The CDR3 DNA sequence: TGTGCCAGCAGTGATGTTAGCGGGGGTACCTACAATGAGCAGTTCTTC.

In DNA, the CDR3 is TGCGCCAGCAGCTTGGCGGGGTCAGGACAAGAGACCCAGTACTTC. Its protein product is CASSLAGSGQETQYF. The rearrangement uses TRBV5-1 and TRBJ2-5; D possibly corresponds to TRBD2 (5 bases). The CDR3 spans 15 residues. Germline V gene lookup returns CDR1 SGHRS and CDR2 YFSETQ. With 0 bases removed from V and 2 bases from J, the gap between germline ends came to 11 bases.

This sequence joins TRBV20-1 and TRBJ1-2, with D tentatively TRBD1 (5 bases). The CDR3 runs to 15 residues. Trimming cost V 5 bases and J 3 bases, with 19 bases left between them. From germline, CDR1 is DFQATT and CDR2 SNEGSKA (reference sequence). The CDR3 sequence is CSAETRGSIYYGYTF. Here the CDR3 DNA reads TGCAGTGCTGAAACGAGGGGCTCAATCTACTATGGCTACACCTTC.

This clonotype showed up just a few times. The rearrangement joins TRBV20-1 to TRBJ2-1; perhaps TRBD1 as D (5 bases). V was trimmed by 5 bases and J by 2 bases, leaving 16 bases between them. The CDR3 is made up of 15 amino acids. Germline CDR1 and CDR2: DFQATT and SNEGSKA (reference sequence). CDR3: CSAGQSGNPYNEQFF. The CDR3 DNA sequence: TGCAGTGCTGGTCAATCAGGGAACCCCTACAATGAGCAGTTCTTC.

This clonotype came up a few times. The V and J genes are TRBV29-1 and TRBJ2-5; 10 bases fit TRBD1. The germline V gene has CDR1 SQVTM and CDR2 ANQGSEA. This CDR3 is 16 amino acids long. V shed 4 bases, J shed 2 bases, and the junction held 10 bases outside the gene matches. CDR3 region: CSVGGGTGDLQETQYF. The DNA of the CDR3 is TGCAGCGTTGGAGGGGGGACAGGGGACCTACAAGAGACCCAGTACTTC.

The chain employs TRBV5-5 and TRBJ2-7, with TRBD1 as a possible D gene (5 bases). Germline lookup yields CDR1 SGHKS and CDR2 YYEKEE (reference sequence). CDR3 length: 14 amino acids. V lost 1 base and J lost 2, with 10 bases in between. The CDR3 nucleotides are TGTGCCAGCAGCTTGTTACCAGGGCCCTACGAGCAGTACTTC. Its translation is CASSLLPGPYEQYF. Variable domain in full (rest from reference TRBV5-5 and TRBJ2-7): DAGVTQSPTHLIKTRGQQVTLRCSPISGHKSVSWYQQVLGQGPQFIFQYYEKEERGRGNFPDRFSARQFPNYSSELNVNALLLGDSALYLCASSLLPGPYEQYFGPGTRLTVT.

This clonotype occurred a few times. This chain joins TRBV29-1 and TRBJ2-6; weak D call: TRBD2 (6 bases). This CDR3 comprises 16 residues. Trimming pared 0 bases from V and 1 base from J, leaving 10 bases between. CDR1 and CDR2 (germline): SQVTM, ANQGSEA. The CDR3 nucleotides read TGCAGCGTTGAAGATCTTGGGGGGTCTGGGGCCAACGTCCTGACTTTC. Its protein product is CSVEDLGGSGANVLTF.

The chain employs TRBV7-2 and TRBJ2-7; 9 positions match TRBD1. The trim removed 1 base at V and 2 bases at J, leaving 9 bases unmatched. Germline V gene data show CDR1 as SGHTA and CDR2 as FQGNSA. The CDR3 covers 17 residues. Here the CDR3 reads CASSLGGPGQGTYEQYF. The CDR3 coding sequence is TGTGCCAGCAGCTTAGGGGGGCCGGGACAGGGTACCTACGAGCAGTACTTC.